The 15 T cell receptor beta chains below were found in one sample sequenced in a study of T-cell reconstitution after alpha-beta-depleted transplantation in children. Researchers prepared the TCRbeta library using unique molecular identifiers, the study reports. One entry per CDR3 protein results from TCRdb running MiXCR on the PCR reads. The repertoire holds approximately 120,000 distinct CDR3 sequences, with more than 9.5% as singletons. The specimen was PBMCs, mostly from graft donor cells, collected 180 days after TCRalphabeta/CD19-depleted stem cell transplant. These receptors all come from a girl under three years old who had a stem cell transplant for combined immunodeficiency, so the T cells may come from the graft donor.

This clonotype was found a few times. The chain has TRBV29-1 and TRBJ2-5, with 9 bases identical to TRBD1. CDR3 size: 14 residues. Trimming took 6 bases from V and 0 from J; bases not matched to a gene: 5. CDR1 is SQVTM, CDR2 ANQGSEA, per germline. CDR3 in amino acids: CSVSQGAYQETQYF. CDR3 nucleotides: TGCAGCGTATCACAGGGGGCGTACCAAGAGACCCAGTACTTC.

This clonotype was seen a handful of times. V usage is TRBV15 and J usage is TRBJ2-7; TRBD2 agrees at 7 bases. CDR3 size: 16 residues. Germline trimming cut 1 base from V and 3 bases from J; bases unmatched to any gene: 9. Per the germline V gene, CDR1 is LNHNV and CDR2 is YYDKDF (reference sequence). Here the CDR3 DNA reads TGTGCCACCAGCAGAGCCCTGACTAGCCGCAACTACGAGCAGTACTTC. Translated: CATSRALTSRNYEQYF.

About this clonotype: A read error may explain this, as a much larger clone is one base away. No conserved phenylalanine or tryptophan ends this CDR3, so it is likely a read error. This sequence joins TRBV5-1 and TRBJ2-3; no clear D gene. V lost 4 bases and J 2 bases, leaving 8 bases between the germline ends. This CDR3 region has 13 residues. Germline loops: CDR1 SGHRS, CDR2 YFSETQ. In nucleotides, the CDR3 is TGCGCCAGCAGCCGGGTCCTCACAGATACGCAGTATTTG. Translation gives CASSRVLTDTQYL.

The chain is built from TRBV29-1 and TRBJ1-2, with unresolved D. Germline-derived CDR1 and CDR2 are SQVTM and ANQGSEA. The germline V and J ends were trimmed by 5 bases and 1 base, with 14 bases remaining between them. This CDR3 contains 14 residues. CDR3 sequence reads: CSVPIGRINYGYTF. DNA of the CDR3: TGCAGCGTTCCCATAGGGAGGATTAACTATGGCTACACCTTC.

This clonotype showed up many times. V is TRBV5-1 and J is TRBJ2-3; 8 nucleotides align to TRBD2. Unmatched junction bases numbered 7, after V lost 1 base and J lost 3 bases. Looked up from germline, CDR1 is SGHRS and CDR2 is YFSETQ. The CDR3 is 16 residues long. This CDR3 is CASSLRSGGATDTQYF. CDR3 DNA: TGCGCCAGCAGCTTGCGGTCCGGGGGGGCAACAGATACGCAGTATTTT.

The CDR3 region is CATGQGSGAFF. In DNA, the CDR3 is TGTGCCACCGGACAGGGGAGTGGAGCTTTCTTT. The genes are TRBV19 and TRBJ1-1; the match to TRBD1 covers 9 bases. The V and J ends lost 10 bases and 10 bases, in that order; junction bases with no gene match: 7. Germline V lookup: CDR1 LNHDA, CDR2 SQIVND (reference sequence). The CDR3 spans 11 residues.

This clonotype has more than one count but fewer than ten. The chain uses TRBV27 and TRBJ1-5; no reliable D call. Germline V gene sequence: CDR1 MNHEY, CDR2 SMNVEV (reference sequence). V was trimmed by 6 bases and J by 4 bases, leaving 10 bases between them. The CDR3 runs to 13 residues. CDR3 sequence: CASSSTENQPQHF. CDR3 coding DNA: TGTGCCAGCAGCTCCACAGAGAATCAGCCCCAGCATTTT.

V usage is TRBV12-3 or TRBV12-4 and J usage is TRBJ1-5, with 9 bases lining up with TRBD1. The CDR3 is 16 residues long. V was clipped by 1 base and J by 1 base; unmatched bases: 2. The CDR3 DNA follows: TGTGCCAGCAGTTTAGAGGACAGGGGAAGCAATCAGCCCCAGCATTTT. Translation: CASSLEDRGSNQPQHF.

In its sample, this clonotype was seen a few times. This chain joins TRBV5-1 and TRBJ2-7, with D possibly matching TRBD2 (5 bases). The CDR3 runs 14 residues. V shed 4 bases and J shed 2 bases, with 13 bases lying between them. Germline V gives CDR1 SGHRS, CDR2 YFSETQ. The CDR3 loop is CASSNGIIAYEQYF. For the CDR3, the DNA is TGCGCCAGCAGCAACGGGATCATTGCCTACGAGCAGTACTTC.

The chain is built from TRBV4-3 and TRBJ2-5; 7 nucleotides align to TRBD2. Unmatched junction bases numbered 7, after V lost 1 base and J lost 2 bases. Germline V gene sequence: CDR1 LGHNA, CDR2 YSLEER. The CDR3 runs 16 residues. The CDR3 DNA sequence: TGCGCCAGCAGCCAAGTGGGGGGGGGAGGTCAAGAGACCCAGTACTTC. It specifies CASSQVGGGGQETQYF.

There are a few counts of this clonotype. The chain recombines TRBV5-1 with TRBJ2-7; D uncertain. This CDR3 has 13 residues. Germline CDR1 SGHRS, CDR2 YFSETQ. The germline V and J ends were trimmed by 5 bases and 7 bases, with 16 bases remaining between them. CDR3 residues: CASRVRLYAEQYF. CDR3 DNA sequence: TGCGCCAGCAGGGTCAGGCTATACGCGGAGCAGTACTTC. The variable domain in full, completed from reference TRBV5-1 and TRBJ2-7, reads KAGVTQTPRYLIKTRGQQVTLSCSPISGHRSVSWYQQTPGQGLQFLFEYFSETQRNKGNFPGRFSGRQFSNSRSEMNVSTLELGDSALYLCASRVRLYAEQYFGPGTRLTVT.

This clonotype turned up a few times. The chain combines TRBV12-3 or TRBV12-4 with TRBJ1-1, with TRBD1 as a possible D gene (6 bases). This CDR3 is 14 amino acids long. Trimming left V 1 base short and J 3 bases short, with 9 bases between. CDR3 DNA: TGTGCCAGCAGTTTAGGACAGGCTTACACTGAAGCTTTCTTT. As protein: CASSLGQAYTEAFF.

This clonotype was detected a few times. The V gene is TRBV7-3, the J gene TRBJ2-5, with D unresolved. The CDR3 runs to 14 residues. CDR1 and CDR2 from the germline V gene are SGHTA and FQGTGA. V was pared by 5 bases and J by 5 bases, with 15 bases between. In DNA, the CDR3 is TGTGCCAGCAGCCTCTCATCTCAAGGGGAGACCCAGTACTTC. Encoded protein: CASSLSSQGETQYF.

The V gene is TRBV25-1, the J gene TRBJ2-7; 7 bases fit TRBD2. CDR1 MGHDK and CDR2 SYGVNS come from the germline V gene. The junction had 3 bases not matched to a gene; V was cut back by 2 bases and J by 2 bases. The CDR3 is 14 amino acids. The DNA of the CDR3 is TGTGCCAGCAGTGAAGTTGCGGGAGCCTACGAGCAGTACTTC. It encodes CASSEVAGAYEQYF.

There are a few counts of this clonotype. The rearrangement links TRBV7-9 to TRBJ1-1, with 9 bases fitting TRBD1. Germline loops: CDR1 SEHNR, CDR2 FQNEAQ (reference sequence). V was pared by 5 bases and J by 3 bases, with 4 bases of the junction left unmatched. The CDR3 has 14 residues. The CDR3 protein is CASSTRTGDTEAFF. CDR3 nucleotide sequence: TGTGCCAGCAGCACCAGGACAGGGGACACTGAAGCTTTCTTT.